This TCR beta chain was profiled in a study of radiotherapy plus CTLA-4 blockade in lung cancer. Here immunoSEQ multiplex PCR was the method, and the copy in TCRdb shows in-frame clones only, minus some. The repertoire includes tens of thousands of clones, approximately 79% of them detected once, and under 8% sits in the top ten. The CDR3 has 14 residues. CDR1 SGHTA and CDR2 FQGNSA come from the germline V gene. V lost 1 base and J lost 0, with 6 bases in between. The sequence derives from a human donor with non-small cell lung cancer who had stable disease on radiotherapy plus ipilimumab. The sample consisted of peripheral blood, taken from a patient treated with radiotherapy plus ipilimumab. The V call is TRBV7-2, the J call TRBJ1-1; D is possibly TRBD1 (5 bases). This CDR3 reads CASSLGQLNTEAFF. In DNA, the CDR3 is TGTGCCAGCAGCTTAGGACAGCTGAACACTGAAGCTTTCTTT.